Listed below are T cell receptor beta chains from one sample, sequenced in a study of cytomegalovirus exposure and HLA in healthy donors. Some clones are missing from TCRdb's copy, which holds only in-frame ones; the method was immunoSEQ multiplex PCR. The sample consists of some 130,000 clones, 60% to 80% of them appearing once. The sequenced sample was PBMCs. The receptors were sampled from a male donor in good health and CMV-seronegative. The conserved cysteine and the conserved F or W are not part of the CDR3 here. A D gene is named only where the DNA matches it firmly.

D,J,length,V,CDR3
NA,TRBJ2-7,12,TRBV6-1,ASSVISGTYEQY
TRBD2,TRBJ2-7,15,TRBV7-9,ASSLTPLLAGHYEQY
TRBD2,TRBJ2-3,17,TRBV7-3,ASSLTGLTSGGRTDTQY
NA,TRBJ1-1,10,TRBV15,ATSRGRIEAF
NA,TRBJ2-5,13,TRBV5-4,ASSLGGSSRETQY
TRBD1,TRBJ1-4,12,TRBV4-2,ASSPDRVGEKLF
TRBD1,TRBJ2-7,13,TRBV9,ASSKETGGTYEQY
NA,TRBJ1-1,12,TRBV6-1,ASSVGGINTEAF
TRBD2,TRBJ2-3,15,TRBV14,ASSQEDGLAGTDTQY
NA,TRBJ1-1,15,TRBV11-2,ASSWDRRTEANTEAF
TRBD2,TRBJ2-7,15,TRBV4-2,ASSQESSGGTPYEQY
NA,TRBJ1-2,8,TRBV20-1,SARDNGYT
NA,TRBJ2-2,10,TRBV29-1,SVPTVTGELF
TRBD1,TRBJ1-5,12,TRBV5-1,ASSLAGGTQPQH
NA,TRBJ1-1,13,TRBV27,ASSLSGEGGTEAF
NA,TRBJ2-7,13,TRBV18,ASSPPSGGTYEQY
NA,TRBJ1-2,12,TRBV4-3,ASSKGGENYGYT
NA,TRBJ1-1,13,TRBV12-2,ASRPFTARPTEAF
TRBD1,TRBJ2-1,14,TRBV5-1,ASSSRGTGPNNEQF
NA,TRBJ1-1,13,TRBV7-9,SSRAIGWGGTEAF
NA,TRBJ2-1,11,TRBV14,ASSQGLTGFKF
TRBD1,TRBJ1-1,13,TRBV5-6,ASSLWDRLYTEAF
TRBD1,TRBJ2-7,12,TRBV14,ASSLGTGPYEQY
TRBD1,TRBJ2-1,13,TRBV5-1,ASSLAAGGADEQF
NA,TRBJ2-3,10,TRBV5-8,ASSLGHDTQY
TRBD1,TRBJ2-5,19,TRBV4-1,ASSRSSTNRGLVRNQETQY
NA,TRBJ1-4,12,TRBV4-1,ASSQTRVNEKLF
NA,TRBJ1-4,14,TRBV4-1,ASSVGNLEGIEKLF
NA,TRBJ2-7,11,TRBV6-6,ASSLPGIYEQY
TRBD2,TRBJ2-2,13,TRBV5-1,ASSFTSGSTGELF
TRBD1,TRBJ2-7,12,TRBV5-4,ASRAGTGVYEQY
TRBD1,TRBJ2-2,12,TRBV11-2,ASNWGQTTGELF
NA,TRBJ2-4,12,TRBV6-6,ASTHGEVKNIQY
TRBD1,TRBJ1-2,13,TRBV19,ASSIGTGPGYGYT
NA,TRBJ1-1,9,TRBV9,ASSAGGEAF
NA,TRBJ2-7,9,TRBV5-5,ASSPSDEQY
NA,TRBJ1-2,13,TRBV28,ATFSLTTSNYGYT